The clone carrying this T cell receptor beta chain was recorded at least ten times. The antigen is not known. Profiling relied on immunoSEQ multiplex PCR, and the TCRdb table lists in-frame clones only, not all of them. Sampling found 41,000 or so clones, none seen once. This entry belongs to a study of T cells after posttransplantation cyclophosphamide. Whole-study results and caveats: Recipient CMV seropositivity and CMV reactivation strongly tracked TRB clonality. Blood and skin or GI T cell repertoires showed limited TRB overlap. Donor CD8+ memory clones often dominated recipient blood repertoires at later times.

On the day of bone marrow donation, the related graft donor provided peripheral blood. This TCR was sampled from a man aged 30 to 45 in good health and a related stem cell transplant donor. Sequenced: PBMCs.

CDR3 sequence (DNA): TGTGCCAGTAGGCAACAGGGGGCCACAGATACGCAGTATTTT. Its translation is CASRQQGATDTQYF. The chain is built from TRBV19 and TRBJ2-3; 9 nucleotides agree with TRBD1. J gave up 2 bases and V 6 bases, and 3 bases lay outside the gene matches. The CDR3 loop spans 14 amino acids. The germline V gene has CDR1 LNHDA and CDR2 SQIVND (reference sequence).